This is a list of T cell receptor beta chains from one sample in a study of blood T cell repertoires in COVID-19. Only in-frame clones appear in the TCRdb table, and some are missing; sequencing was by immunoSEQ multiplex PCR. The sample includes 200,000 to 300,000 clones, nearly 90% of them seen just once. Sequencing was done on a sample of peripheral blood. These receptors all stem from a man in his late teens or twenties with active or convalescent COVID-19. Each CDR3 is given with its conserved first and last residue. Each record gives: V gene, clone size, J gene, D gene, CDR3 DNA, CDR3 protein. The D gene is left open where the match is weak. Expanded clones get a size class; other rows say once, few or many, or leave the size out.

V gene: TRBV25-1
clone size: -
J gene: TRBJ2-3
D gene: -
CDR3 DNA: TGTGCCAGCAGTGAATTCCTGGGGGCTAGCACAGATACGCAGTATTTT
CDR3 protein: CASSEFLGASTDTQYF

V gene: TRBV5-5
clone size: -
J gene: TRBJ2-7
D gene: TRBD1
CDR3 DNA: TGTGCCAGCAGCTACGGGACAGGGTTCTCCGAGCAGTACTTC
CDR3 protein: CASSYGTGFSEQYF

V gene: TRBV11-2
clone size: -
J gene: TRBJ2-7
D gene: TRBD1
CDR3 DNA: TGTGCCAGCAGCCGGTTGACAGGGGGCGCGTGGGAGCAGTACTTC
CDR3 protein: CASSRLTGGAWEQYF

V gene: TRBV14
clone size: -
J gene: TRBJ2-7
D gene: TRBD1
CDR3 DNA: TGTGCCAGCAGCCAAACCGACAGGGGGAGTTTTTACGAGCAGTACTTC
CDR3 protein: CASSQTDRGSFYEQYF

V gene: TRBV19
clone size: -
J gene: TRBJ1-1
D gene: TRBD1
CDR3 DNA: TGTGCCAGTAGTACCTTCAGGGGGACGAGGGCTGAAGCTTTCTTT
CDR3 protein: CASSTFRGTRAEAFF

V gene: TRBV29-1
clone size: -
J gene: TRBJ2-1
D gene: TRBD2
CDR3 DNA: TGCAGCGTTGAAAGGACTAGCGGGAGTATTTCCTACAATGAGCAGTTCTTC
CDR3 protein: CSVERTSGSISYNEQFF

V gene: TRBV11-2
clone size: once
J gene: TRBJ1-4
D gene: -
CDR3 DNA: TGTGCCAGCAGCTTATGGGGGCGCGGAGAAAAACTGTTTTTT
CDR3 protein: CASSLWGRGEKLFF

V gene: TRBV7-2
clone size: -
J gene: TRBJ1-2
D gene: -
CDR3 DNA: TGTGCCAGCAGCCCAGGGTCGACTAACTATGGCTACACCTTC
CDR3 protein: CASSPGSTNYGYTF

V gene: TRBV14
clone size: -
J gene: TRBJ1-1
D gene: -
CDR3 DNA: TGTGCCAGCAGCCGATCGGGACTCGAAGCTTTCTTT
CDR3 protein: CASSRSGLEAFF

V gene: TRBV25-1
clone size: -
J gene: TRBJ1-2
D gene: -
CDR3 DNA: TGTGCCAGCAGTGAACCCGGGATTGGTGGCTACACCTTC
CDR3 protein: CASSEPGIGGYTF

V gene: TRBV4-2
clone size: -
J gene: TRBJ1-2
D gene: -
CDR3 DNA: TGTGCCAGCAGCCAAACAGGGTTCGGTGGCTACACCTTC
CDR3 protein: CASSQTGFGGYTF

V gene: TRBV2
clone size: few
J gene: TRBJ1-2
D gene: TRBD1
CDR3 DNA: TGTGCCAGCAGGGGTGGACAGGGGATCTACTATGGCTACACCTTC
CDR3 protein: CASRGGQGIYYGYTF

V gene: TRBV18
clone size: -
J gene: TRBJ1-4
D gene: -
CDR3 DNA: TGTGCCAGCTCAACCCAGCGCGGGCAGCATGAAAAACTGTTTTTT
CDR3 protein: CASSTQRGQHEKLFF

V gene: TRBV6-5
clone size: -
J gene: TRBJ2-1
D gene: TRBD1
CDR3 DNA: TGTGCCAGCAGTCTACAGGGGACGGGCTACAATGAGCAGTTCTTC
CDR3 protein: CASSLQGTGYNEQFF

V gene: TRBV3-1/TRBV3-2
clone size: -
J gene: TRBJ2-2
D gene: TRBD2
CDR3 DNA: TGTGCCAGCAGCCCAGTCGGGGGGTCGAACACCGGGGAGCTGTTTTTT
CDR3 protein: CASSPVGGSNTGELFF

V gene: TRBV21-1
clone size: -
J gene: TRBJ1-1
D gene: -
CDR3 DNA: TGTGCCAGCAGCAAAGCGCCGGACACTACTCGAGTGATGAACACTGAAGCTTTCTTT
CDR3 protein: CASSKAPDTTRVMNTEAFF

V gene: TRBV14
clone size: -
J gene: TRBJ2-7
D gene: TRBD1
CDR3 DNA: TGTGCCAGCAGCCAAGCGAGACAGGGTGTTTACGAGCAGTACTTC
CDR3 protein: CASSQARQGVYEQYF

V gene: TRBV30
clone size: -
J gene: TRBJ2-7
D gene: TRBD1
CDR3 DNA: TGTGCCTGTCATACCGGGACAGGGATTTTCTACGAGCAGTACTTC
CDR3 protein: CACHTGTGIFYEQYF

V gene: TRBV5-1
clone size: once
J gene: TRBJ1-1
D gene: -
CDR3 DNA: TGCGCCAGCAGCCCCAATCCGGGGGGCACTGAAGCTTTCTTT
CDR3 protein: CASSPNPGGTEAFF

V gene: TRBV7-2
clone size: few
J gene: TRBJ1-5
D gene: -
CDR3 DNA: TGTGCCAGCAGATTAGGGGCCTCCAGCGGGCAGCCCCAGCATTTT
CDR3 protein: CASRLGASSGQPQHF

V gene: TRBV27
clone size: -
J gene: TRBJ1-1
D gene: TRBD1
CDR3 DNA: TGTGCCAGGGGCGGGGGACAGGTCGCTTTCTTT
CDR3 protein: CARGGGQVAFF

V gene: TRBV28
clone size: -
J gene: TRBJ2-3
D gene: -
CDR3 DNA: TGTGCCAGCAGTCCCCGGGGGAGCACAGATACGCAGTATTTT
CDR3 protein: CASSPRGSTDTQYF

V gene: TRBV5-4
clone size: -
J gene: TRBJ2-7
D gene: TRBD1
CDR3 DNA: TGTGCCAGCAGCTTGGACAGGGGACAAGAGCGGAAGCAGTACTTC
CDR3 protein: CASSLDRGQERKQYF

V gene: TRBV5-1
clone size: -
J gene: TRBJ2-3
D gene: TRBD2
CDR3 DNA: TGCGCCAGCAGGTTAGCGGGGGTTATCACAGATACGCAGTATTTT
CDR3 protein: CASRLAGVITDTQYF

V gene: TRBV7-9
clone size: -
J gene: TRBJ1-2
D gene: -
CDR3 DNA: TGTGCCAGCAGCTTGGGGGTATCGGGGGATAAGGAGGACGGCTACACCTTC
CDR3 protein: CASSLGVSGDKEDGYTF

V gene: TRBV11-2
clone size: -
J gene: TRBJ2-7
D gene: TRBD1
CDR3 DNA: TGTGCCAGCAGCTTAGGTGGGACAGGGTGGGCCGAGCAGTACTTC
CDR3 protein: CASSLGGTGWAEQYF

V gene: TRBV6-5
clone size: -
J gene: TRBJ1-2
D gene: TRBD1
CDR3 DNA: TGTGCCAGCAGTTACAGACAGGGCACTGGCTACACCTTC
CDR3 protein: CASSYRQGTGYTF

V gene: TRBV27
clone size: -
J gene: TRBJ2-1
D gene: TRBD2
CDR3 DNA: TGTGCCAGCAGTGAGCTTGGACTAGCGGGAGGACCTAGCTCCTACAATGAGCAGTTCTTC
CDR3 protein: CASSELGLAGGPSSYNEQFF

V gene: TRBV6-5
clone size: -
J gene: TRBJ1-5
D gene: TRBD1
CDR3 DNA: TGTGCCAGCAGTTCCGCGACAGGGAATCAGCCCCAGCATTTT
CDR3 protein: CASSSATGNQPQHF

V gene: TRBV6-5
clone size: -
J gene: TRBJ2-7
D gene: TRBD1
CDR3 DNA: TGTGCCAGCAGCCCCGGGACAGGGGTCTACGAGCAGTACTTC
CDR3 protein: CASSPGTGVYEQYF

V gene: TRBV19
clone size: -
J gene: TRBJ1-1
D gene: -
CDR3 DNA: TGTGCCAGTAGTATAAGGCCAAGAGGAGAAGCTTTCTTT
CDR3 protein: CASSIRPRGEAFF

V gene: TRBV7-3
clone size: -
J gene: TRBJ2-5
D gene: TRBD2
CDR3 DNA: TGTGCCAGCAGCTTAACCGGGACTAGCGGCAAACAAGAGACCCAGTACTTC
CDR3 protein: CASSLTGTSGKQETQYF

V gene: TRBV18
clone size: once
J gene: TRBJ1-5
D gene: TRBD1
CDR3 DNA: TGTGCCAGCTCACCAGGACAGGGAGGGCCCAATCAGCCCCAGCATTTT
CDR3 protein: CASSPGQGGPNQPQHF